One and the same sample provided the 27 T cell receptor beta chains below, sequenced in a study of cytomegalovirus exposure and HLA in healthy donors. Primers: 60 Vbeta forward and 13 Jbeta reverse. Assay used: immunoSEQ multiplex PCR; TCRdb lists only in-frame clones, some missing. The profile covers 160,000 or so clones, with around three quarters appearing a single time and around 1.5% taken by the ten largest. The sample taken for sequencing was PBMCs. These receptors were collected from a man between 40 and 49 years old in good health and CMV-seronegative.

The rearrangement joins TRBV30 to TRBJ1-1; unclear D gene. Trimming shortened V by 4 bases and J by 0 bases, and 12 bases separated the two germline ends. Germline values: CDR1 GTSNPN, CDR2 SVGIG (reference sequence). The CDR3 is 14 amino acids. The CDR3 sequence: CAWTKTVMNTEAFF. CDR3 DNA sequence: TGTGCCTGGACCAAAACGGTGATGAACACTGAAGCTTTCTTT.

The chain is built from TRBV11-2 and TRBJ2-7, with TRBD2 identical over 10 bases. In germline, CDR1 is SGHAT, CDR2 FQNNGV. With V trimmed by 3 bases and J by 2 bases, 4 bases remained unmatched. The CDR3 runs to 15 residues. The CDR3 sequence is CASSFSSGRAYEQYV. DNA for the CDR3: TGTGCCAGCAGCTTTAGCAGCGGGAGGGCCTACGAGCAGTACGTC.

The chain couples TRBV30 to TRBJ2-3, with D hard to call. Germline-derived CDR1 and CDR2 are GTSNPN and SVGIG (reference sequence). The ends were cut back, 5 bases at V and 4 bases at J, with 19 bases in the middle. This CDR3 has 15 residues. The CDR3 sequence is CAWRNGRGRADTQYF. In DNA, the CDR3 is TGTGCCTGGCGCAACGGCCGCGGCCGGGCAGATACGCAGTATTTT.

CDR3 protein: CASLSRRYEQYF. CDR3 nucleotides: TGTGCCAGCTTATCCAGGAGGTACGAGCAGTACTTC. This chain joins TRBV6-1 and TRBJ2-7, with D tentatively TRBD2 (5 bases). V was shortened by 8 bases and J by 4 bases, with 12 bases between the two germline ends. CDR3 length: 12 amino acids. Germline-derived CDR1 and CDR2 are MNHNS and SASEGT.

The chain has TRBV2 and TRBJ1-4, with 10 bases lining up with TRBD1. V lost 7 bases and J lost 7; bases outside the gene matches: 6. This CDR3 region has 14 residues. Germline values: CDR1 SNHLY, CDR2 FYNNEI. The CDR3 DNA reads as TGTGCCAGCAAACCCGGGACAGGGGTTGAAAAACTGTTTTTT. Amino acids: CASKPGTGVEKLFF.

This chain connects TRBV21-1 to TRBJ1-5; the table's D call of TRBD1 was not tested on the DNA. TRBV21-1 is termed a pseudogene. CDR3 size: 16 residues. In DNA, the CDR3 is TGTGCCAGCAGCGACCGGGACAGGGAAGAAGGACAGCCCCAGCATTTT. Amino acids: CASSDRDREEGQPQHF.

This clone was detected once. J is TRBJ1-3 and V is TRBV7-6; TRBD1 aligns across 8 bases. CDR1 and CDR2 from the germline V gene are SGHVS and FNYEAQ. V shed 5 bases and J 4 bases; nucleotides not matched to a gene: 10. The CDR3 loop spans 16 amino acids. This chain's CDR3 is CASSVTTGETGNTIYF. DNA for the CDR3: TGTGCCAGCAGCGTGACGACAGGGGAGACCGGAAACACCATATATTTT. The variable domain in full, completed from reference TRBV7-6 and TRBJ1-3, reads GAGVSQSPRYKVTKRGQDVALRCDPISGHVSLYWYRQALGQGPEFLTYFNYEAQQDKSGLPNDRFSAERPEGSISTLTIQRTEQRDSAMYRCASSVTTGETGNTIYFGEGSWLTVV.

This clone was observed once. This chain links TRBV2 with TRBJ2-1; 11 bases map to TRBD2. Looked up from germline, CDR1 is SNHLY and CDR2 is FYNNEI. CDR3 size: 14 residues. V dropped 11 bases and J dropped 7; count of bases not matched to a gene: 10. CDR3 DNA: TGTGCCGCCCTTAGCGGGAGGGCCAAAAATGAGCAGTTCTTC. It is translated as CAALSGRAKNEQFF. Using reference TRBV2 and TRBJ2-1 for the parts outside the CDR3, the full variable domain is EPEVTQTPSHQVTQMGQEVILRCVPISNHLYFYWYRQILGQKVEFLVSFYNNEISEKSEIFDDQFSVERPDGSNFTLKIRSTKLEDSAMYFCAALSGRAKNEQFFGPGTRLTVL.

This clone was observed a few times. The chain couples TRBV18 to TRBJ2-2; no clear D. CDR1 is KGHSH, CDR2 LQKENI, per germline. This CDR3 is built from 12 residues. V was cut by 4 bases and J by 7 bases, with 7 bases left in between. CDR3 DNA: TGTGCCAGCTCACGACGGGTCGGGGAGCTGTTTTTT. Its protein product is CASSRRVGELFF.

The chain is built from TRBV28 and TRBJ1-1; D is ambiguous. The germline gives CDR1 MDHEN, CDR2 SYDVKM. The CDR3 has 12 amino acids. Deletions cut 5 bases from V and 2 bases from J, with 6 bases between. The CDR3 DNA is TGTGCCAGCAGTATCCGTAACACTGAAGCTTTCTTT. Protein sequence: CASSIRNTEAFF.

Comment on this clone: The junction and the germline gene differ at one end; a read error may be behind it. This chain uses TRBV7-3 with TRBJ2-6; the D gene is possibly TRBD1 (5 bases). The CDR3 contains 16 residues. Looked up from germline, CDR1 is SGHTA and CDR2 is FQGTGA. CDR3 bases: TGTGCCAGCAGCGACGGACCGCGCTCTGGGGCCAACGGCCTGACTTTC. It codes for CASSDGPRSGANGLTF.

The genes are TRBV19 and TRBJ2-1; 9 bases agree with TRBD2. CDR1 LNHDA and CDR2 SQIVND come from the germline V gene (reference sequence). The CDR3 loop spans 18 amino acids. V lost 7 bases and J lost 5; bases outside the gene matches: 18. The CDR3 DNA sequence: TGTGCCAGTAACGAACTTAGGGCTAGCGGGACTGGCGACAATGAGCAGTTCTTC. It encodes CASNELRASGTGDNEQFF.

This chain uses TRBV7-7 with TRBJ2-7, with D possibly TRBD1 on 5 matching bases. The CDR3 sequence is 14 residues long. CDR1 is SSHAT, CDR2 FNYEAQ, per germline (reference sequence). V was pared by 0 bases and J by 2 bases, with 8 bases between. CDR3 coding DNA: TGTGCCAGCAGCTTAGCGGAAGGGGCCTACGAGCAGTACTTC. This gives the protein CASSLAEGAYEQYF.

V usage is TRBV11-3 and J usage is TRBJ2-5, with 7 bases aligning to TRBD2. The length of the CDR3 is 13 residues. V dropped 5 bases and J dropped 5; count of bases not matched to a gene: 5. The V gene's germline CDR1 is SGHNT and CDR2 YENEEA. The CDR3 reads CASSERGGETQYF. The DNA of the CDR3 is TGTGCCAGCAGCGAGAGGGGAGGGGAGACCCAGTACTTC.

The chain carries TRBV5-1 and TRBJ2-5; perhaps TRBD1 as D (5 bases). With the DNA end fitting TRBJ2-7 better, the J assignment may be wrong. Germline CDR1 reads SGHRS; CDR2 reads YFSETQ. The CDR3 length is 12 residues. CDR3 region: CASSPTQGEQYF. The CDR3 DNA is TGCGCCAGCAGCCCGACCCAGGGCGAGCAGTACTTC.

The CDR3 nucleotides are TGTGCCAGCAGTTTAGCGGGAGGGCCTATTGGGGGTGAGCAGTTCTTC. It translates to CASSLAGGPIGGEQFF. This chain links TRBV25-1 with TRBJ2-1; 11 bases align to TRBD2. CDR3 length equals 16 residues. CDR1 is MGHDK, CDR2 SYGVNS, per germline. V lost 5 bases and J lost 9; bases outside the gene matches: 12.

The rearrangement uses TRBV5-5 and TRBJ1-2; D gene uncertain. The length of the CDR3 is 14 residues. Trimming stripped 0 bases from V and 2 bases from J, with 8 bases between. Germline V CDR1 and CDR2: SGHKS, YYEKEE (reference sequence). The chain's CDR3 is CASSLESVNYGYTF. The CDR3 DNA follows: TGTGCCAGCAGCTTGGAATCGGTAAACTATGGCTACACCTTC.

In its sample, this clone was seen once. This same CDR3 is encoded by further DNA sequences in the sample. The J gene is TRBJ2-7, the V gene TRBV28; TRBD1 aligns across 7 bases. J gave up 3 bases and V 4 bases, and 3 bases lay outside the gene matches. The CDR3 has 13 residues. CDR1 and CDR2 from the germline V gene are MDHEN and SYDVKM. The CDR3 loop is CASSSTGVYEQYV. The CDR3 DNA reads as TGTGCCAGCAGTTCCACAGGGGTCTACGAGCAGTACGTC.

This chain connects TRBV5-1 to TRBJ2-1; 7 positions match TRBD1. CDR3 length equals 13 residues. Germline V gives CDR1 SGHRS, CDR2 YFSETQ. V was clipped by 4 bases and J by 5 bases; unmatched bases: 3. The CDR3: CASSRGQNNEQFF. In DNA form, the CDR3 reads TGCGCCAGCAGCAGGGGACAGAACAATGAGCAGTTCTTC.

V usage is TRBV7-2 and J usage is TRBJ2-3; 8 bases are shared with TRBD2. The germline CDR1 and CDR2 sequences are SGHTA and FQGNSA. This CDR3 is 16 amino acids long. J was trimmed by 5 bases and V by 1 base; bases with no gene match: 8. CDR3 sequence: CASSLGLAYGKDTQYF. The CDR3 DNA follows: TGTGCCAGCAGCTTAGGACTAGCGTATGGGAAAGATACGCAGTATTTT. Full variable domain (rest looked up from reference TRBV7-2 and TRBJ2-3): GAGVSQSPSNKVTEKGKDVELRCDPISGHTALYWYRQSLGQGLEFLIYFQGNSAPDKSGLPSDRFSAERTGGSVSTLTIQRTQQEDSAVYLCASSLGLAYGKDTQYFGPGTRLTVL.

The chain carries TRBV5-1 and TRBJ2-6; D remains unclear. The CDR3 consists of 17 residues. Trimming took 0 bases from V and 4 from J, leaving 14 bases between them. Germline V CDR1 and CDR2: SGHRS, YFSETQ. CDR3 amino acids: CASSLAAAGYGANVLTF. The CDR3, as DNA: TGCGCCAGCAGCTTGGCCGCGGCTGGCTACGGGGCCAACGTCCTGACTTTC.

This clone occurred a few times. DNA of the CDR3: TGTGCCAGCAGCTTAGCGGGGGGAAGCAATCAGCCCCAGCATTTT. Its translation: CASSLAGGSNQPQHF. This chain connects TRBV7-9 to TRBJ1-5; maybe TRBD1 (5 bases). Germline-derived CDR1 and CDR2 are SEHNR and FQNEAQ (reference sequence). The CDR3 sequence is 15 residues long. Trimming cost V 0 bases and J 1 base, with 7 bases left between them.

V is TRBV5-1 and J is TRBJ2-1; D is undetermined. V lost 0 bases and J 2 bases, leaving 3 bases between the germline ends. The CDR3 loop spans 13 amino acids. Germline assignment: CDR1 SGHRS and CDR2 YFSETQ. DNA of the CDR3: TGCGCCAGCAGCTTGGACACCTACAATGAGCAGTTCTTC. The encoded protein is CASSLDTYNEQFF. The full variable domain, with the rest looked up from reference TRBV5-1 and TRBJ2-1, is KAGVTQTPRYLIKTRGQQVTLSCSPISGHRSVSWYQQTPGQGLQFLFEYFSETQRNKGNFPGRFSGRQFSNSRSEMNVSTLELGDSALYLCASSLDTYNEQFFGPGTRLTVL.

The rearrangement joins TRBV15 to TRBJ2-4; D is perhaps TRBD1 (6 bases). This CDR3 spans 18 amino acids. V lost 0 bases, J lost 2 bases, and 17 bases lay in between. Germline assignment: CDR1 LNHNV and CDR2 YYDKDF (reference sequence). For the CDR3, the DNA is TGTGCCACCAGCAGAGATCGGGGACAAGGCAATTCCAAAAACATTCAGTACTTC. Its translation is CATSRDRGQGNSKNIQYF. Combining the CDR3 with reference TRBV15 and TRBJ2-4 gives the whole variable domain DAMVIQNPRYQVTQFGKPVTLSCSQTLNHNVMYWYQQKSSQAPKLLFHYYDKDFNNEADTPDNFQSRRPNTSFCFLDIRSPGLGDTAMYLCATSRDRGQGNSKNIQYFGAGTRLSVL.

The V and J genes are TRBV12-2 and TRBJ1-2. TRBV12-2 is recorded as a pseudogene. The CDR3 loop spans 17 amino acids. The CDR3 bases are TGTGCAAGTCGCTTAGCGCCGGGGGGTATAGCTAACTATGGCTACACCTTC. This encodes CASRLAPGGIANYGYTF.

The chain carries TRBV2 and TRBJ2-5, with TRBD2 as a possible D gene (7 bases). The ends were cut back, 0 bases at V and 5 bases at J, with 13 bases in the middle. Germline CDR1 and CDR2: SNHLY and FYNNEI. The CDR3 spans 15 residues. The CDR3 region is CASSEAWEGVETQYF. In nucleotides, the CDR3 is TGTGCCAGCAGTGAAGCGTGGGAGGGGGTGGAGACCCAGTACTTC.

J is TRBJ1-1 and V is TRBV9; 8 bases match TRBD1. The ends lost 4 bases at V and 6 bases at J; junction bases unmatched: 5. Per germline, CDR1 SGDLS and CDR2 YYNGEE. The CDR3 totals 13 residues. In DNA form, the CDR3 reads TGTGCCAGCAGCCGGACAGGGTCCTCTGAAGCTTTCTTT. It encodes CASSRTGSSEAFF.